Shown below are 12 T cell receptor beta chains from a single sample sequenced in a study of T cells in Graves' hyperthyroidism and ophthalmopathy. Amplified TCR beta CDR3 regions derived from RNA transcripts. During a first-round RT-PCR of the TCR CDR3, the HTBI primer set was used. TCRdb passed the multiplex PCR reads through MiXCR, listing each CDR3 protein once. The table has hundreds of thousands of distinct CDR3 sequences, roughly 14% seen once. Source material: blood. The receptors were gathered from a man between 18 and 35 years old with Graves' ophthalmopathy.

V and J are TRBV19 and TRBJ2-3; TRBD2 matches at 7 bases. The V segment lost 5 bases and the J segment 2 bases; nucleotides outside the gene matches: 7. The CDR3 spans 15 residues. Germline V gene sequence: CDR1 LNHDA, CDR2 SQIVND (reference sequence). The CDR3 coding sequence is TGTGCCAGTAGTCGTCGGGGGGAGTCCACAGATACGCAGTATTTT. This encodes CASSRRGESTDTQYF.

This chain connects TRBV19 to TRBJ2-1; D remains unclear. The V end lost 7 bases, the J end lost 7 bases, and 17 bases lay between the germline ends. Germline CDR1 LNHDA, CDR2 SQIVND (reference sequence). CDR3 length: 14 amino acids. The CDR3 nucleotides are TGTGCCAGTACTGTGGACCCTCCCTGGAATGAGCAGTTCTTC. This codes for CASTVDPPWNEQFF.

The rearrangement links TRBV29-1 to TRBJ2-1; D is ambiguous. Germline values: CDR1 SQVTM, CDR2 ANQGSEA. Trimming shortened V by 0 bases and J by 9 bases, and 9 bases separated the two germline ends. The CDR3 sequence is 12 residues long. In DNA form, the CDR3 reads TGCAGCGTTGAAGATAACCAGTCTGAGCAGTTCTTC. As protein: CSVEDNQSEQFF.

A few counts support this clonotype. V and J are TRBV19 and TRBJ2-1; 8 bases match TRBD1. The germline CDR1 and CDR2 sequences are LNHDA and SQIVND (reference sequence). V lost 6 bases to trimming and J lost 4 bases; unmatched junction nucleotides: 8. There are 15 residues in the CDR3. The CDR3, as DNA: TGTGCCAGTAGCCGAGACAGGGGTATGTACAATGAGCAGTTCTTC. As protein: CASSRDRGMYNEQFF.

A few counts support this clonotype. This chain connects TRBV20-1 to TRBJ2-5; D gene uncertain. Germline CDR1 and CDR2: DFQATT and SNEGSKA (reference sequence). V lost 7 bases to trimming and J lost 5 bases, with 23 bases between them. The CDR3 is 15 amino acids. The CDR3 nucleotides are TGCAGTGTAAGCCTCACCGGTCACGTCTTGGAGACCCAGTACTTC. Protein product: CSVSLTGHVLETQYF.

This clonotype was seen many times. V gene TRBV2 combines with J gene TRBJ2-3; D perhaps matches TRBD1 (6 bases). The CDR3 runs 16 residues. The germline V gene has CDR1 SNHLY and CDR2 FYNNEI. V gave up 7 bases and J gave up 2 bases, with 19 bases separating them. CDR3 region: CASTTQEQGITDTQYF. The CDR3 region has the DNA TGTGCCAGCACGACTCAAGAACAGGGTATCACAGATACGCAGTATTTT.

This clonotype was counted between two and nine times. The rearrangement joins TRBV4-1 to TRBJ2-4; 7 bases line up with TRBD1. This CDR3 comprises 17 residues. J was trimmed by 0 bases and V by 2 bases; bases with no gene match: 7. Germline V gene lookup returns CDR1 MGHRA and CDR2 YSYEKL. CDR3 in amino acids: CASSQYRQGEAKNIQYF. The DNA for the CDR3 is TGCGCCAGCAGCCAATACCGACAGGGTGAAGCCAAAAACATTCAGTACTTC.

CDR3 amino acids: CASSRDTYTGELFF. The CDR3 DNA reads TGTGCCAGCAGCCGGGACACCTACACCGGGGAGCTGTTTTTT. The V call is TRBV2, the J call TRBJ2-2; a weak D match, TRBD1 (6 bases). The germline V and J ends were trimmed by 6 bases and 3 bases, with 11 bases remaining between them. The CDR3 runs to 14 residues. From germline, CDR1 is SNHLY and CDR2 FYNNEI.

The chain recombines TRBV12-3 or TRBV12-4 with TRBJ1-1; no firm D call. The CDR3 spans 14 residues. The V end lost 6 bases, the J end lost 0 bases, and 11 bases lay between the germline ends. Here the CDR3 reads CASRTVSLNTEAFF. CDR3 bases: TGTGCCAGCAGGACCGTCAGTTTGAACACTGAAGCTTTCTTT.

This clonotype has just a few counts. V usage is TRBV5-1 and J usage is TRBJ2-3; TRBD2 matches at 9 bases. This CDR3 has 15 amino acids. The V gene end was trimmed by 2 bases and the J gene end by 4 bases; junction bases not matched to a gene: 5. Germline lookup yields CDR1 SGHRS and CDR2 YFSETQ. DNA of the CDR3: TGCGCCAGCAGCTTTTTTGCGGGAGGGGCAGATACGCAGTATTTT. Encoded protein: CASSFFAGGADTQYF.

This clonotype was seen many times. The chain recombines TRBV5-5 with TRBJ2-1; D remains ambiguous. Germline V gene sequence: CDR1 SGHKS, CDR2 YYEKEE (reference sequence). The CDR3 loop spans 16 amino acids. The V gene lost 0 bases and the J gene lost 5 bases, with 15 bases spanning the gap. CDR3 region: CASSLAGPTVNNEQFF. CDR3 sequence (DNA): TGTGCCAGCAGCTTGGCCGGGCCCACGGTAAACAATGAGCAGTTCTTC.

J is TRBJ2-2 and V is TRBV14; D not certain. V gave up 0 bases and J gave up 6 bases, with 11 bases separating them. Germline CDR1 and CDR2: SGHDN and FVKESK. The CDR3 loop spans 15 amino acids. DNA of the CDR3: TGTGCCAGCAGCCAAGAGGCGTCCCTTGCCGGGGAGCTGTTTTTT. Its translation is CASSQEASLAGELFF.